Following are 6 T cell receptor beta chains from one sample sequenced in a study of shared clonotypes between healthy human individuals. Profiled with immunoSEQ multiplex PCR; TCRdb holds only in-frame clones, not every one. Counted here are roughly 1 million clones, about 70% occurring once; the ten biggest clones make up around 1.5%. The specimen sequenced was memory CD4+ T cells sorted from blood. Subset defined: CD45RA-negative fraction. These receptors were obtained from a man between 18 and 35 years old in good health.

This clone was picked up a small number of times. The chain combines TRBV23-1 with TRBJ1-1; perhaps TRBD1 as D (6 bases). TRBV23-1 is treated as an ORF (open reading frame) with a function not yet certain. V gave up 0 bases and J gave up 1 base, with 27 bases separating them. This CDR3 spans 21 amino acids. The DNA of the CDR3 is TGCGCCAGCAGTCAATCGTTTTCCCCGGGGGTAGGGGGGTCGGAGAACACTGAAGCTTTCTTT. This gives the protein CASSQSFSPGVGGSENTEAFF.

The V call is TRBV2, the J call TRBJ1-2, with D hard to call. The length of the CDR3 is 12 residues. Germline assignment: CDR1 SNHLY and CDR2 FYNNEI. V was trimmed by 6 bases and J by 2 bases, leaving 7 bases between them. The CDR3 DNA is TGTGCCAGCAGAGATGGGAACTATGGCTACACCTTC. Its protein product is CASRDGNYGYTF.

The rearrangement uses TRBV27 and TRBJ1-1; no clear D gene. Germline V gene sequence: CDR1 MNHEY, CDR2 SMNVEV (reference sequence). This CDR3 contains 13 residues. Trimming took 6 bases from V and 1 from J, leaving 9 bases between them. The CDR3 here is CASRRVTNTEAFF. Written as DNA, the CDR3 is TGTGCCAGCAGGAGGGTTACGAACACTGAAGCTTTCTTT.

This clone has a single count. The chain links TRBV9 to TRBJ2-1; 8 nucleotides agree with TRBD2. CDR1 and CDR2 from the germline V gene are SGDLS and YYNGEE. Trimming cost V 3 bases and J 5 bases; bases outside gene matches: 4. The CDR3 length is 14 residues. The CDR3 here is CASSAGLVNNEQFF. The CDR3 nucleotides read TGTGCCAGCAGCGCGGGACTAGTAAACAATGAGCAGTTCTTC.

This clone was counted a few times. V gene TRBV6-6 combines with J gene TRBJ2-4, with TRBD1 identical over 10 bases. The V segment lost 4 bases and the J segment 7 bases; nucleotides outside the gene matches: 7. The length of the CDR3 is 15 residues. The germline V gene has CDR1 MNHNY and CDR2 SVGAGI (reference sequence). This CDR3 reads CASSSLDRGDNIQYF. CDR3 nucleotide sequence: TGTGCCAGCAGTTCCCTGGACAGGGGGGACAACATTCAGTACTTC.

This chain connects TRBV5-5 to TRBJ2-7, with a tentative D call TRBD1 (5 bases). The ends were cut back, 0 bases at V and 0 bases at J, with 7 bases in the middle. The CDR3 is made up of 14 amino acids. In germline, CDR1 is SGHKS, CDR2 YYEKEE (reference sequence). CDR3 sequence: CASSLDRSSYEQYF. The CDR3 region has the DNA TGTGCCAGCAGCTTGGACAGGAGCTCCTACGAGCAGTACTTC.